This TCR beta chain stems from a study of T cell clusters in autoimmune cytopenias. Study summary: A median of 51,575 TRB reads per sample yielded a median around 2,000 distinct clonotypes. Overall study findings and caveats: No cluster-lack signature appeared between secondary cytopenia and chronic lymphocytic leukemia patients, apparently due to lymphoma masking. TRB repertoire shifts in secondary cytopenia and chronic lymphocytic leukemia mostly reflected lymphoma, not autoimmunity. Physiological T cell clusters of healthy donors were apparently absent in primary autoimmune cytopenia patients.

TRB was amplified from roughly 250 ng of peripheral blood genomic DNA per sample. A note on this clonotype: What it recognizes is unknown.

CDR3 length: 14 amino acids. Germline V gene sequence: CDR1 MDHEN, CDR2 SYDVKM. One tube held mixed TRB-A and TRB-B primer pools for touch-down PCR. TCRdb processed the multiplex PCR reads again and assigns one entry to each CDR3 protein, with no DNA. Its clone listing holds about 9,500 distinct CDR3 sequences. Sequencing input: peripheral blood. V gene TRBV28 combines with J gene TRBJ2-1. This sequence originates from a human donor with an autoimmune cytopenia or autoimmune hepatitis (not recorded which). The CDR3 loop reads CASSSRQEPNEQFF.